Presented here are 21 T cell receptor beta chains from one specimen sequenced in a study of long-term antiretroviral therapy in people with HIV. The authors ran the immunoSEQ assay, v3.0, at survey level. The assay was immunoSEQ multiplex PCR, and TCRdb's table has in-frame clones only and misses some. The sample lists some 28,000 clones; roughly 94% were seen once. The source material was unsorted PBMCs, sampled 5.3 years after starting antiretroviral therapy. The receptors were gathered from a man aged 50 or older with HIV.

CDR3 DNA sequence: TGTGCCAGCAGCCTCGAGCGGGGGGGTTCCTACGAGCAGTACTTC. Its protein is CASSLERGGSYEQYF. The genes are TRBV11-2 and TRBJ2-7, with 10 bases aligning to TRBD2. The junction had 5 bases not matched to a gene; V was cut back by 5 bases and J by 1 base. The CDR3 totals 15 residues. The germline V gene has CDR1 SGHAT and CDR2 FQNNGV.

V gene TRBV6-5 combines with J gene TRBJ2-7, with a tentative D call TRBD1 (7 bases). Germline values: CDR1 MNHEY, CDR2 SVGAGI. The CDR3 runs to 15 residues. Trimming took 4 bases from V and 2 from J, leaving 15 bases between them. The CDR3 sequence: CASSFRQGGPYEQYF. CDR3 nucleotides: TGTGCCAGCAGTTTTCGACAGGGAGGCCCCTACGAGCAGTACTTC.

The rearrangement links TRBV5-1 to TRBJ1-4, with D uncertain. The CDR3 has 15 residues. Germline V lookup: CDR1 SGHRS, CDR2 YFSETQ. Trimming cost V 2 bases and J 5 bases, with 13 bases left between them. CDR3 DNA: TGCGCCAGCAGCTTCGACAAGGGCCAAAATGAAAAACTGTTTTTT. It is translated as CASSFDKGQNEKLFF.

This clone was seen only once. V is TRBV2 and J is TRBJ1-1, with 7 nucleotides matching TRBD1. Germline CDR1 and CDR2: SNHLY and FYNNEI. J gave up 5 bases and V 5 bases, and 14 bases lay outside the gene matches. The CDR3 totals 16 residues. The chain's CDR3 is CASSPAGEGAYTEAFF. The CDR3 coding sequence is TGTGCCAGCAGTCCAGCAGGAGAGGGGGCGTATACTGAAGCTTTCTTT.

The V gene is TRBV28, the J gene TRBJ2-7; 9 nucleotides line up with TRBD2. Germline V gives CDR1 MDHEN, CDR2 SYDVKM. Trimming removed 5 bases from V and 1 base from J; junction bases left unmatched: 6. CDR3 length: 15 residues. The CDR3 spells CASSTGGLASYEQYF. CDR3 coding DNA: TGTGCCAGCAGTACGGGGGGACTAGCATCCTACGAGCAGTACTTC.

In this sample, this clone turned up once. The V call is TRBV28, the J call TRBJ2-7, with 10 positions matching TRBD1. In germline, CDR1 is MDHEN, CDR2 SYDVKM. V gave up 2 bases and J gave up 5 bases; unmatched junction bases: 6. The CDR3 runs 15 residues. The CDR3 reads CASSLRDRGLHEQYF. The CDR3 region has the DNA TGTGCCAGCAGTTTAAGGGACAGGGGACTTCACGAGCAGTACTTC.

J is TRBJ1-2 and V is TRBV10-3; D remains ambiguous. V gave up 3 bases and J gave up 4 bases, with 9 bases separating them. The CDR3 runs 13 residues. Per the germline V gene, CDR1 is ENHRY and CDR2 is SYGVKD. The CDR3 nucleotides are TGTGCCATCAGTGAAGGGCAGAGCTATGGCTACACCTTC. This translates into CAISEGQSYGYTF.

The gene calls are TRBV7-8 and TRBJ1-5; D is uncertain. Germline V CDR1 and CDR2: SGHVS, FQNEAQ. This CDR3 spans 15 amino acids. The V end was cut by 5 bases, the J end by 11 bases, with 22 bases between. CDR3 sequence reads: CASSLGRQAIRAQHF. The DNA for the CDR3 is TGTGCCAGCAGCCTCGGACGCCAGGCAATCAGAGCCCAGCATTTT.

This clone was observed once. The V gene is TRBV5-1, the J gene TRBJ2-5, with 9 bases fitting TRBD2. Germline V gene data show CDR1 as SGHRS and CDR2 as YFSETQ. Losses at the gene ends were 4 bases for V and 3 bases for J; bases not matched to a gene: 4. This CDR3 is built from 14 residues. In DNA, the CDR3 is TGCGCCAGCAGCGAGACTAGCGGAGAAGAGACCCAGTACTTC. Translation: CASSETSGEETQYF.

This rearrangement joins TRBV30 to TRBJ1-1; no clear D. The CDR3 covers 13 residues. V was trimmed by 5 bases and J by 5 bases, leaving 15 bases between them. CDR1 and CDR2 (germline): GTSNPN, SVGIG (reference sequence). The CDR3, as DNA: TGTGCCTGGGGTCTTTTGTTGAGGACTGAAGCTTTCTTT. Its protein is CAWGLLLRTEAFF.

The rearrangement links TRBV6-6 to TRBJ1-1; perhaps TRBD1 as D (5 bases). Germline values: CDR1 MNHNY, CDR2 SVGAGI (reference sequence). The length of the CDR3 is 13 residues. V was cut by 6 bases and J by 2 bases, with 10 bases left in between. The CDR3 region has the DNA TGTGCCAGCAGCACCGGACACAACACTGAAGCTTTCTTT. The encoded protein is CASSTGHNTEAFF.

This clone was detected once. The chain links TRBV6-6 to TRBJ1-1; D not resolved. V shed 2 bases and J shed 5 bases, with 12 bases lying between them. The germline CDR1 and CDR2 sequences are MNHNY and SVGAGI (reference sequence). The CDR3 runs 14 residues. DNA for the CDR3: TGTGCCAGCAGTTACGGGGTACAGCGGACTGAAGCTTTCTTT. Translating it yields CASSYGVQRTEAFF.

The rearrangement joins TRBV25-1 to TRBJ2-3; 8 positions agree with TRBD1. CDR1 and CDR2 from the germline V gene are MGHDK and SYGVNS. V dropped 8 bases and J dropped 2; count of bases not matched to a gene: 9. The CDR3 runs to 15 residues. CDR3: CASGTWTGPTDTQYF. CDR3 in DNA: TGTGCCAGCGGAACCTGGACAGGGCCCACAGATACGCAGTATTTT.

The genes are TRBV28 and TRBJ1-4, with TRBD1 as a possible D gene (6 bases). CDR1 MDHEN and CDR2 SYDVKM come from the germline V gene. This CDR3 is 16 amino acids long. Trimming left V 4 bases short and J 8 bases short, with 20 bases between. CDR3 in DNA: TGTGCCAGCAGTTCGGTTAATCAGGGGCGGGGGGAAAAACTGTTTTTT. This encodes CASSSVNQGRGEKLFF. Drawing the rest from reference TRBV28 and TRBJ1-4, the complete variable domain is DVKVTQSSRYLVKRTGEKVFLECVQDMDHENMFWYRQDPGLGLRLIYFSYDVKMKEKGDIPEGYSVSREKKERFSLILESASTNQTSMYLCASSSVNQGRGEKLFFGSGTQLSVL.

The gene calls are TRBV19 and TRBJ2-7; D might be TRBD1 (6 bases). This CDR3 contains 14 residues. CDR1 and CDR2 (germline): LNHDA, SQIVND (reference sequence). Trimming left V 6 bases short and J 2 bases short, with 14 bases between. Here the CDR3 DNA reads TGTGCCAGTAGCCAGGGGACGCGGGCCTACGAGCAGTACTTC. Residues: CASSQGTRAYEQYF.

This rearrangement joins TRBV21-1 to TRBJ1-1. TRBV21-1 is described as a pseudogene. This CDR3 is 12 amino acids long. CDR3 nucleotide sequence: TGTGCCAGCAGCAGCCTTGTAACTGAAGCTTTCTTT. Translating gives CASSSLVTEAFF.

The J gene is TRBJ2-3, the V gene TRBV4-3; D perhaps matches TRBD2 (5 bases). Germline lookup yields CDR1 LGHNA and CDR2 YSLEER. This CDR3 has 15 residues. Trimming pared 4 bases from V and 0 bases from J, leaving 11 bases between. The CDR3 nucleotides read TGCGCCAGCAGCCGGGCCGGGGAAAGCACAGATACGCAGTATTTT. Translating gives CASSRAGESTDTQYF.

The chain carries TRBV15 and TRBJ2-7; TRBD2 is a possible D gene (6 bases). Between the trimmed V and J ends, which lost 5 bases and 4 bases, there was a span of 12 bases. The CDR3 covers 13 residues. CDR1 and CDR2 from the germline V gene are LNHNV and YYDKDF (reference sequence). In DNA form, the CDR3 reads TGTGCCACCAGCCTCTTTCGGGGGTACGAGCAGTACTTC. Residues: CATSLFRGYEQYF.

This chain links TRBV4-1 with TRBJ2-7; D not certain. The CDR3 covers 16 residues. V lost 0 bases to trimming and J lost 2 bases, with 14 bases between them. Germline V gene data show CDR1 as MGHRA and CDR2 as YSYEKL. CDR3 DNA sequence: TGCGCCAGCAGCCAAGATCCGCCGGGCAGTGCCTACGAGCAGTACTTC. It yields the protein CASSQDPPGSAYEQYF.

This clone was detected only once. This sequence joins TRBV6-5 and TRBJ1-3, with no clear D. The germline V and J ends were trimmed by 5 bases and 0 bases, with 8 bases remaining between them. The CDR3 sequence is 14 residues long. Germline V gene lookup returns CDR1 MNHEY and CDR2 SVGAGI. The CDR3 coding sequence is TGTGCCAGCAGTCCGGGCCGCTCTGGAAACACCATATATTTT. As protein: CASSPGRSGNTIYF.

The rearrangement uses TRBV7-2 and TRBJ2-7; D is undetermined. V lost 7 bases to trimming and J lost 6 bases, with 16 bases between them. The CDR3 spans 13 residues. Germline loops: CDR1 SGHTA, CDR2 FQGNSA. CDR3 bases: TGTGCCAGCAAAAATCCGCAGAGCGCCGAGCAGTACTTC. Its protein product is CASKNPQSAEQYF.